These T cell receptor beta chains were read from a single sample in a study of neurological immune-mediated disorders. MiXCR was run by TCRdb on the 5' RACE reads, yielding one entry per CDR3 protein. The sample carries under 30,000 distinct CDR3 sequences, over 10% recorded once. The sample was PBMCs. The receptor set was obtained from a woman in her thirties or forties with HTLV-1-associated myelopathy (HAM/TSP). CDR3s leave out the opening cysteine and the closing phenylalanine or tryptophan.

J: TRBJ1-2
V: TRBV5-1
CDR3: ASSLEITGYYGYT

J: TRBJ2-2
V: TRBV7-9
CDR3: ASSYSGDTGELF

J: TRBJ1-1
V: TRBV5-1
CDR3: ASSLEGAGLNTEAF

J: TRBJ2-5
V: TRBV4-1
CDR3: ASSQDGQDQETQY

J: TRBJ1-2
V: TRBV20-1
CDR3: SPVQGDYGYT

J: TRBJ2-5
V: TRBV7-2
CDR3: ASSPGGSGGVRETQY

J: TRBJ2-3
V: TRBV28
CDR3: ASSPDASGGADTQY

J: TRBJ1-6
V: TRBV20-1
CDR3: SAPGQVWSPLH

J: TRBJ2-6
V: TRBV5-1
CDR3: ASSFPQFSGANVLT

J: TRBJ2-1
V: TRBV6-5
CDR3: ASSNDYNEQF